Following are 31 T cell receptor beta chains from one sample sequenced in a study of blood T cells in healthy people across ages. Through a sample-barcoded 5' primer and a J-beta primer mix, a second PCR was run for roughly 6 to 12 cycles. Each CDR3 protein is one row after TCRdb ran MiXCR on the 5' RACE reads. The data contain 1.5 million to 1.8 million distinct CDR3 sequences, about 45% of them singletons. The sample comprised blood. The receptors here all came from a woman aged 18-35 years in good health.

As concerns this clonotype: A read error may be the cause here, since a much bigger clone is one base away. This chain connects TRBV7-2 to TRBJ1-2; D might be TRBD1 (5 bases). This CDR3 has 14 amino acids. The germline gives CDR1 SGHTA, CDR2 FQGNSA. V gave up 10 bases and J gave up 4 bases, with 19 bases separating them. CDR3 in DNA: TGTGCCAACACTATAGCGGGACGTGGCTATGGCTACACCTTC. It yields the protein CANTIAGRGYGYTF.

V and J are TRBV9 and TRBJ2-1; tentatively, D is TRBD2 (5 bases). Trimming cost V 6 bases and J 6 bases, with 19 bases left between them. There are 15 residues in the CDR3. Germline V gene lookup returns CDR1 SGDLS and CDR2 YYNGEE. The CDR3 here is CASTQTTARRNEQFF. CDR3 nucleotides: TGTGCCAGCACCCAGACTACGGCGCGGCGCAATGAGCAGTTCTTC.

This clonotype was detected once. The gene calls are TRBV27 and TRBJ2-7; no reliable D call. Trimming cost V 3 bases and J 7 bases, with 13 bases left between them. The CDR3 spans 13 residues. Germline CDR1 and CDR2: MNHEY and SMNVEV (reference sequence). CDR3 residues: CASSFGPLNEQYF. CDR3 bases: TGTGCCAGCAGTTTTGGACCGCTTAATGAGCAGTACTTC.

This clonotype was seen a handful of times. V is TRBV10-3 and J is TRBJ2-7; tentatively, D is TRBD2 (5 bases). The CDR3 totals 14 residues. V lost 2 bases, J lost 6 bases, and 14 bases lay in between. Germline V gives CDR1 ENHRY, CDR2 SYGVKD. The CDR3 nucleotides are TGTGCCATCAGTGAGGTGGAACCCGGGGTCGAGCAGTACTTC. This codes for CAISEVEPGVEQYF.

The chain couples TRBV24-1 to TRBJ2-7; D remains unclear. Germline V gene data show CDR1 as KGHDR and CDR2 as SFDVKD. V lost 0 bases and J 5 bases, leaving 1 base between the germline ends. The CDR3 spans 11 residues. CDR3 sequence reads: CATSDLNEQYF. CDR3 DNA: TGTGCCACCAGTGATTTGAACGAGCAGTACTTC.

This chain connects TRBV5-4 to TRBJ2-2; a possible D gene is TRBD1 (6 bases). Germline V lookup: CDR1 SGHNT, CDR2 YYREEE (reference sequence). CDR3 size: 16 residues. Trimming took off 4 bases at V and 0 bases at J, with 13 bases between the two ends. This CDR3 is CASSLGQRPNTGELFF. CDR3 bases: TGTGCCAGCAGCCTAGGACAGAGACCGAACACCGGGGAGCTGTTTTTT.

This clonotype was found many times. The V call is TRBV4-2, the J call TRBJ2-7, with 9 bases fitting TRBD1. This CDR3 has 14 residues. V was pared by 6 bases and J by 3 bases, with 6 bases of the junction left unmatched. CDR1 and CDR2 (germline): LGHNA, YNFKEQ. This CDR3 reads CASRMGQGLYEQYF. CDR3 bases: TGTGCCAGCAGGATGGGACAGGGCCTCTACGAGCAGTACTTC.

The chain carries TRBV27 and TRBJ1-1, with no clear D. Trimming cost V 0 bases and J 3 bases, with 11 bases left between them. The CDR3 extends over 15 amino acids. Germline assignment: CDR1 MNHEY and CDR2 SMNVEV (reference sequence). The CDR3 here is CASSLSGRRDTEAFF. The CDR3 region has the DNA TGTGCCAGCAGTTTATCGGGCAGGCGGGACACTGAAGCTTTCTTT.

This clonotype occurred many times. This chain joins TRBV4-1 and TRBJ2-5, with D perhaps matching TRBD2 (5 bases). Trimming stripped 1 base from V and 1 base from J, with 7 bases between. Germline-derived CDR1 and CDR2 are MGHRA and YSYEKL. The CDR3 contains 14 residues. The CDR3 DNA reads as TGCGCCAGCAGCCAAGGAGGGATCCAAGAGACCCAGTACTTC. Translating gives CASSQGGIQETQYF.

V is TRBV12-3 or TRBV12-4 and J is TRBJ2-7, with 10 bases lining up with TRBD2. The CDR3 loop spans 15 amino acids. The J segment lost 4 bases and the V segment lost 7 bases, leaving 10 bases of the junction unmatched. This CDR3 reads CASTWASGRRYEQYF. CDR3 sequence (DNA): TGTGCCAGCACCTGGGCTAGCGGGAGAAGATACGAGCAGTACTTC.

The chain is built from TRBV2 and TRBJ2-7; TRBD2 matches 9 bases. The germline gives CDR1 SNHLY, CDR2 FYNNEI. The CDR3 extends over 16 amino acids. V trimming: 8 bases; J trimming: 2 bases; junction bases outside the gene matches: 13. The CDR3 reads CASSRGSGGVTYEQYF. The DNA for the CDR3 is TGTGCCAGCTCAAGGGGTAGCGGGGGAGTAACCTACGAGCAGTACTTC.

As to this clonotype: This clone may be a read error of a much larger clone one base away. J is TRBJ2-1 and V is TRBV7-6, with 8 bases aligning to TRBD1. The end of the DNA fits TRBJ2-7 better, so the J call may be wrong. CDR1 SGHVS and CDR2 FNYEAQ come from the germline V gene. This CDR3 region has 16 residues. CDR3 sequence reads: CASSLAGTGTYNEQYF. The DNA for the CDR3 is TGTGCCAGCAGCTTAGCCGGGACAGGAACCTACAATGAGCAGTACTTC.

V and J are TRBV9 and TRBJ2-1; possible D gene TRBD2, 5 bases. The CDR3 consists of 14 residues. V was clipped by 4 bases and J by 8 bases, with 16 bases between them. Germline CDR1 and CDR2: SGDLS and YYNGEE. The CDR3 loop reads CASSFIWSEDEQFF. DNA of the CDR3: TGTGCCAGCAGCTTCATCTGGTCGGAGGATGAGCAGTTCTTC.

V usage is TRBV20-1 and J usage is TRBJ1-2; D uncertain. CDR1 is DFQATT and CDR2 is SNEGSKA in the germline V gene (reference sequence). V lost 0 bases to trimming and J lost 4 bases, with 15 bases between them. The CDR3 consists of 15 residues. The CDR3 here is CSARDLNPSFYGYTF. The CDR3 DNA reads as TGCAGTGCTAGAGATTTAAACCCGAGTTTCTATGGCTACACCTTC.

V gene TRBV12-3 or TRBV12-4 combines with J gene TRBJ2-3, with 8 nucleotides matching TRBD2. The V and J ends lost 5 bases and 5 bases, in that order; junction bases with no gene match: 12. The CDR3 runs to 16 residues. The CDR3 nucleotides are TGTGCCAGCAGTCCGAGACTAGCGAGTTCAGGAGATACGCAGTATTTT. This translates into CASSPRLASSGDTQYF.

V and J are TRBV29-1 and TRBJ2-7, with a tentative D call TRBD1 (5 bases). Germline V lookup: CDR1 SQVTM, CDR2 ANQGSEA. The CDR3 loop spans 14 amino acids. V lost 6 bases and J lost 2, with 17 bases in between. CDR3 amino acids: CSVAVRGGTYEQYF. The DNA of the CDR3 is TGCAGCGTAGCCGTAAGGGGCGGAACCTACGAGCAGTACTTC.

With respect to this clonotype: An end of the junction differs from the germline gene, which may be a read error. CDR3 loop: CSSTPDTGELFF. CDR3 sequence (DNA): TGTTCCAGCACCCCTGACACCGGGGAGCTGTTTTTT. This chain connects TRBV7-9 to TRBJ2-2; D is unclear. This CDR3 spans 12 amino acids. Germline-derived CDR1 and CDR2 are SEHNR and FQNEAQ (reference sequence).

In this sample, this clonotype turned up many times. The rearrangement joins TRBV6-5 to TRBJ2-1; D is unresolved. The germline V gene encodes CDR1 MNHEY and CDR2 SVGAGI. This CDR3 is built from 16 residues. Trimming removed 4 bases at V and 0 bases at J, with 13 bases between. The CDR3 here is CASSSAEQSSYNEQFF. Here the CDR3 DNA reads TGTGCCAGCAGTTCTGCGGAACAGAGCTCCTACAATGAGCAGTTCTTC.

The chain is built from TRBV20-1 and TRBJ1-3; 7 bases match TRBD1. The V segment lost 4 bases and the J segment 0 bases; nucleotides outside the gene matches: 9. CDR3 length: 16 amino acids. Germline CDR1 reads DFQATT; CDR2 reads SNEGSKA (reference sequence). The CDR3 is CSATLGTANSGNTIYF. CDR3 DNA sequence: TGCAGTGCTACCTTAGGGACAGCCAACTCTGGAAACACCATATATTTT.

This clonotype showed up many times. The chain combines TRBV7-2 with TRBJ2-5, with 7 bases lining up with TRBD1. Germline CDR1 and CDR2: SGHTA and FQGNSA. The CDR3 spans 15 residues. The V segment lost 1 base and the J segment 7 bases; nucleotides outside the gene matches: 9. The CDR3 DNA reads TGTGCCAGCAGCTTAGTCACAGGGGAAGGAGGGACCCAGTACTTC. Amino acid sequence: CASSLVTGEGGTQYF.

This sequence joins TRBV20-1 and TRBJ1-2; D uncertain. The CDR3 length is 13 residues. The V gene lost 5 bases and the J gene lost 0 bases, with 10 bases spanning the gap. Looked up from germline, CDR1 is DFQATT and CDR2 is SNEGSKA (reference sequence). DNA of the CDR3: TGCAGTGCTGTACAAGATACTAACTATGGCTACACCTTC. Translated, it gives CSAVQDTNYGYTF.

This clonotype has just a few counts. The rearrangement links TRBV4-1 to TRBJ2-1, with D possibly TRBD2 on 6 matching bases. Trimming shortened V by 6 bases and J by 6 bases, and 12 bases separated the two germline ends. Germline assignment: CDR1 MGHRA and CDR2 YSYEKL. This CDR3 region has 13 residues. The CDR3 coding sequence is TGCGCCAGCAGGACAGCCGGGGGCAATGAGCAGTTCTTC. This encodes CASRTAGGNEQFF.

V usage is TRBV9 and J usage is TRBJ2-7, with TRBD2 identical over 7 bases. The CDR3 has 14 residues. The junction had 5 bases not matched to a gene; V was cut back by 0 bases and J by 5 bases. Per germline, CDR1 SGDLS and CDR2 YYNGEE. CDR3 in amino acids: CASSVGRELHEQYF. CDR3 nucleotides: TGTGCCAGCAGCGTAGGGCGGGAGCTGCACGAGCAGTACTTC.

The chain recombines TRBV4-3 with TRBJ2-1, with 13 nucleotides matching TRBD2. Germline CDR1 reads LGHNA; CDR2 reads YSLEER. V shed 4 bases and J 1 base; nucleotides not matched to a gene: 4. The CDR3 has 17 residues. This chain's CDR3 is CASSRLAGGRSYNEQFF. DNA of the CDR3: TGCGCCAGCAGCCGACTAGCGGGGGGTAGATCCTACAATGAGCAGTTCTTC.

The chain is built from TRBV18 and TRBJ2-1, with 14 positions matching TRBD2. V trimming: 7 bases; J trimming: 6 bases; junction bases outside the gene matches: 2. The CDR3 extends over 14 amino acids. The V gene's germline CDR1 is KGHSH and CDR2 LQKENI. CDR3 sequence (DNA): TGTGCCAGCTTGGGACTAGCGGGGGCCAATGAGCAGTTCTTC. The encoded protein is CASLGLAGANEQFF. Filled out from reference TRBV18 and TRBJ2-1, the complete variable domain reads NAGVMQNPRHLVRRRGQEARLRCSPMKGHSHVYWYRQLPEEGLKFMVYLQKENIIDESGMPKERFSAEFPKEGPSILRIQQVVRGDSAAYFCASLGLAGANEQFFGPGTRLTVL.

This clonotype was found a few times. The chain has TRBV2 and TRBJ2-7; 7 positions agree with TRBD1. Looked up from germline, CDR1 is SNHLY and CDR2 is FYNNEI. J was trimmed by 3 bases and V by 1 base; bases with no gene match: 3. The length of the CDR3 is 14 residues. CDR3 region: CASSEDRQGYEQYF. The CDR3 region has the DNA TGTGCCAGCAGTGAAGACCGACAGGGCTACGAGCAGTACTTC.

V and J are TRBV20-1 and TRBJ1-2; D gene ambiguous. CDR1 and CDR2 from the germline V gene are DFQATT and SNEGSKA (reference sequence). The ends were cut back, 3 bases at V and 2 bases at J, with 13 bases in the middle. CDR3 size: 14 residues. The CDR3 loop reads CSASSFDTNYGYTF. The CDR3 DNA sequence: TGCAGTGCTAGTTCATTCGACACCAACTATGGCTACACCTTC.

The CDR3 protein is CASSNPGQGANEQFF. In DNA, the CDR3 is TGCGCCAGCAGCAACCCGGGACAGGGGGCGAATGAGCAGTTCTTC. V gene TRBV4-1 combines with J gene TRBJ2-1; 12 bases match TRBD1. The CDR3 spans 15 residues. The germline V gene has CDR1 MGHRA and CDR2 YSYEKL. The junction had 6 bases not matched to a gene; V was cut back by 5 bases and J by 7 bases.

The sample holds a few counts of this clonotype. The CDR3 loop is CSARGASGLSYEQYF. The CDR3 DNA reads as TGCAGTGCTAGAGGAGCTAGCGGGCTCTCCTACGAGCAGTACTTC. This chain connects TRBV20-1 to TRBJ2-7, with 8 bases lining up with TRBD2. CDR3 length: 15 amino acids. CDR1 DFQATT and CDR2 SNEGSKA come from the germline V gene (reference sequence). The J segment lost 0 bases and the V segment lost 1 base, leaving 5 bases of the junction unmatched.

This clonotype has only one observation. This chain connects TRBV20-1 to TRBJ2-5; perhaps TRBD1 as D (6 bases). There are 15 residues in the CDR3. The germline V and J ends were trimmed by 3 bases and 5 bases, with 19 bases remaining between them. Germline lookup yields CDR1 DFQATT and CDR2 SNEGSKA (reference sequence). Written as DNA, the CDR3 is TGCAGTGCTAGGGGGGCCCCCGTCGGGCGGGAGACCCAGTACTTC. It translates to CSARGAPVGRETQYF.

This clonotype was picked up a small number of times. The chain joins TRBV9 to TRBJ2-3; D is undetermined. Trimming removed 0 bases from V and 5 bases from J, with 10 bases in between. The CDR3 loop spans 14 amino acids. CDR1 and CDR2 from the germline V gene are SGDLS and YYNGEE. The CDR3 sequence is CASSVVGSRDTQYF. As DNA, the CDR3 is TGTGCCAGCAGCGTAGTTGGCAGCCGAGATACGCAGTATTTT.